The clone carrying this T cell receptor (beta chain) appeared a single time. The target antigen is unknown. The treatment denotes: oral pan-JAK inhibitor, 5-10 mg twice daily. This record belongs to a study of CD8+ T cells in alopecia areata. General study results and limits: An increase in clonality over normal scalp was evident in lesional scalp, especially alopecia totalis/universalis. Scalp samples also yield sequences from resident alphabeta T cells of normal skin.

RNA was extracted and reverse transcribed into cDNA as the sequencing template. Generated by immunoSEQ multiplex PCR, the TCRdb table keeps only in-frame clones and is missing some. The profile shows about 120,000 clones, 50% to 75% of them singletons. The sequence was obtained from a human donor with alopecia areata. Sequenced material: CD8+ T cells sorted from blood, taken at week 4, from a patient treated with tofacitinib.

DNA of the CDR3: TGCAGCGTTAATGGCGGGGGGGCCTACAATGAGCAGTTCTTC. Protein sequence: CSVNGGGAYNEQFF. This chain uses TRBV29-1 with TRBJ2-1; 9 bases agree with TRBD2. This CDR3 has 14 residues. CDR1 is SQVTM and CDR2 is ANQGSEA in the germline V gene. Trimming removed 5 bases from V and 2 bases from J; junction bases left unmatched: 4.